What follows is one T cell receptor (beta chain) and its context. This clone was seen a handful of times. Its binding antigen is unknown. No base qualities exist here, and no much larger clone lies one base off it. This sample is part of a study of cytomegalovirus exposure and HLA in healthy donors (dated by TCRdb to about 2017). Broadly, across the study: An earlier analysis of 587 of the donors reported roughly 300 Gb of sequence data and 95 million to 140 million unique TCR beta sequences obtained from about 179 million T cells. Roughly 300 gigabases of sequencing data and around 85 million unique TCR sequences made up an early release that covered nearly 650 HLA-typed donors. Among the roughly 400 genotyped donors, under 90% belonged to the genetic ancestry cluster associated with self-reported Caucasian donors. The study aimed to test whether signatures of past pathogen exposure could be identified by cataloging public T cell receptors. Using immunosequencing, the study profiled T cell repertoires from around 670 subjects and related those repertoires to cytomegalovirus serostatus. Along with the approximately 600-subject first cohort, a separate validation cohort of over 90 different subjects was used. High-throughput TCR immunosequencing, statistical association of individual TCRs with disease status, and machine learning were combined to predict cytomegalovirus infection status. A later analysis re-analyzed previously published TCR beta repertoires from about 730 donors and added high-resolution HLA genotyping to study TCR occurrence patterns. Rather than using new phenotypic data, the later analysis identified candidate immune exposures from TCR beta sequences and from how often those sequences occurred across donors. In an earlier analysis of 587 of the donors, high-throughput TCR beta sequencing was used to judge whether each TCR beta V gene segment behaved as functional or pseudogenic. Donor age, sex, ethnicity and CMV serostatus were compiled together with the repertoire data. A later genetic analysis used genome-wide SNP genotypes for about 55% of the 666 donors, treating that subset as a discovery cohort. All discovery cohort repertoires had been generated on a single sequencing platform. HLA typing included class I and class II loci at four-digit resolution. Typing coverage varied by locus: about 620-630 donors for A, B, C, DRB1 and DQB1; approximately 520 for DQA1; around 570 for DPA1; approximately 470 for DPB1. Because of strong linkage in the cohort, roughly five DR-DQ haplotypes were treated as single units for association and clustering. On average, around 240,000 unique TCR beta nucleotide sequences were sequenced per donor among 398 genotyped donors of the cohort, with roughly 20% of those sequences being non-productive. General conclusions and limits of the study: A later analysis reported that several top co-occurrence clusters appeared linked to parvovirus B19, influenza, CMV and Epstein-Barr virus. In both the original and validation cohorts, the classifier was reported to diagnose cytomegalovirus status with high specificity and sensitivity. In a later analysis, the rate of TCR association differed among HLA loci, with DRB1 alleles having the most associated TCRs and HLA-C alleles having the fewest. Some IMGT-functional V segments, including TRBV6-2 and TRBV6-3, could not be told apart with the 87-base-pair reads, so those segments were excluded. Broadly in line with IMGT annotations, most TCR beta V segments showed up in productive rearrangements about 90% or about 30% of the time in an earlier analysis of 450 to 750 of the donors. In a later analysis, HLA-associated TCR beta chains showed more clonal expansion and lower generation probabilities than non-associated chains that were equally common. Most TCR sequences were observed very rarely across donors, whereas some public TCRs were present in many individuals. In vitro tests confirmed that a few of the cytomegalovirus-associated TCR beta chains recognize cytomegalovirus antigens. Correlated functional status among segregating V segments might be attributable to linkage disequilibrium, but an unknown experimental factor could not be ruled out. Because some donors lacked HLA typing at each locus, the association tests relied only on the typed subset. It was suggested by the authors that the approach could potentially be generalized to other disease states and immunological phenotypes. A group of highly shared sequence variants was considered likely to be a technical artifact of the sequencing pipeline. A further reported finding was that TCR beta sequences accurately predicted the HLA-A and HLA-B alleles for most subjects in the first cohort. Specific HLA alleles were associated with around 18,000 TCR beta sequences at a false discovery rate of 0.05 in a later analysis. According to a later genetic analysis, donors in an Asian-associated ancestry cluster had fewer N-insertions in productive TCRs than the approximately 610-donor mean. For the cohort, immune exposure information was limited to CMV serostatus. An association between a missense DCLRE1C variant and V-gene and J-gene trimming of TCR beta chains was found in a later genetic analysis and replicated in an independent cohort. Because counts were too low, 15 or so rarely observed V segments, including chromosome 9 orphons, were excluded from the earlier analysis of some 590 of the donors. The study gave a list of over 150 TCR beta chains associated with cytomegalovirus. In a later analysis, most CMV-associated TCR beta chains were found to appear HLA-restricted, with HLA associations seemingly driven largely by CMV exposure. This cohort had only TCR beta chains sequenced, and the lack of alpha or paired-chain data limited which features could be detected. Roughly uniform sequencing depth across donors was assumed in presence/absence analyses, although this assumption may not hold. Strong co-occurrence of HLA alleles, especially DR and DQ, made assigning TCR associations to individual alleles difficult.

V loses 4 bases, J loses 5 bases, and the germline ends lie 16 bases apart. CDR1 and CDR2, per the germline V gene, are SGHRS and YFSETQ. Including cysteine and phenylalanine, the CDR3 has 15 amino acids. Here the CDR3 DNA is all that survives: 45 bases in frame from base 1. Receptors were amplified or captured by the immunoSEQ multiplex PCR assay. For the multiplex PCR, a mixture combining 60 forward primers for TCR Vbeta segments and 13 reverse primers for TCR Jbeta segments was used. A multiplex PCR assay on genomic DNA amplified the CDR3 region of rearranged TCR beta genes. On the Illumina HiSeq System, the amplified TCR beta libraries were sequenced as 87-base-pair reads. The study's own analysis went as follows. A later analysis counted tens of millions of unique TCR beta chains across the 550 to 800 repertoires, and about 10 million of these chains were shared by at least two donors. Raw reads were error-corrected and collapsed into unique sequences by a nearest-neighbor algorithm in which closely related sequences were merged to remove PCR and sequencing errors. To assign V, D and J gene segments, CDR3 sequences were aligned to IMGT reference sequences. For a sequence to be retained, a match of at least six nucleotides was required to both a V gene segment and a J gene segment. A rearrangement counted as productive if the CDR3 had no stop codons and remained in frame with V and J, and every other rearrangement counted as non-productive. Following IMGT convention, CDR3 was defined as the stretch from the second conserved V-encoded cysteine up to the conserved J-encoded phenylalanine. The earlier analysis of about 500 of the donors excluded sequences that lacked an unambiguous match to a single V gene segment. An earlier analysis of 500 to 700 of the donors classified V segments as functional when productive rearrangements were above 56.7% and as segregating when the standard deviation between donors was above 5%. To diagnose cytomegalovirus status from the catalog of TCR beta chain sequences, a statistical classification framework was built. In a later analysis, TCR nucleotide sequences were compared against IMGT/GENE-DB human TR gene sequences so that V and J genes could be assigned. Using the TCRdist pipeline, a later analysis assigned CDR3 sequences along with most-parsimonious VDJ recombination scenarios. In a later analysis, each TCR beta chain was defined by its CDR3 amino acid sequence together with its V-gene family, and reads lacking a unique V-gene family were excluded. A later analysis removed several hundred highly shared, low-generation-probability nucleotide sequences to deal with suspected cross-contamination and a sequencing artifact. In a later analysis, a clonal expansion index for each public chain was calculated from normalized within-repertoire ranks of inferred template counts. In a later analysis, generation probabilities were computed with a VDJ recombination model fitted to out-of-frame rearrangements, and the resulting probabilities were checked against IGoR. A later analysis scored TCR-TCR, TCR-HLA and TCR-CMV co-occurrence with hypergeometric tests, applying a repertoire-size bias correction to TCR pairs. In a later analysis, false discovery rates were estimated by permuting HLA or CMV assignments 20 times. In a later analysis, co-occurring TCRs were grouped with DBSCAN, and TCRdist sequence similarity was added when clustering was performed within HLA-allele-positive subsets. For co-occurrence clustering, repertoires with fewer than 30,000 or more than 120,000 public chains were excluded, along with five repertoires with anomalous nucleotide sharing. TCRdb's version of the immuneACCESS table is confined to in-frame rearrangements and falls short of the full clone set. An unresolved V gene accounts for under half of the shortfall where checked; the remainder is of unknown origin. The D gene and trimming were derived from the DNA, and the V and J assignments and clone size from that table. A total of 120,000 to 150,000 clones appear in this sample, around 75% of them only once. Approximately 1.6% of the sample is held by the ten biggest clonotypes.

The cohort comprised some 730 healthy bone marrow donors. At the time of sampling, every cohort member was nominally healthy, though immune exposures that went unrecorded were likely present. The donor tested CMV seronegative, placing the donor among the roughly 340 seronegative members of the cohort. A peripheral blood sample was collected from each donor, and TCR beta sequencing was performed on peripheral blood mononuclear cells. The Qiagen DNeasy Blood Extraction Kit was used to extract genomic DNA from the blood cell samples. Sequences were obtained from PBMCs. This receptor was identified in a woman in her 30s in good health and CMV-seronegative. The chain couples TRBV5-1 to TRBJ2-1; 5 matching bases give a weak D call of TRBD2. The CDR3 loop reads CASSQGPSGNNEQFF. The bases read TGCGCCAGCAGCCAAGGACCCTCGGGGAACAATGAGCAGTTCTTC.